This is a list of T cell receptor beta chains from one sample in a study of monozygotic twins with inflammatory bowel disease. Reanalyzing the 5' RACE reads, TCRdb keeps one entry per CDR3 protein, without DNA. The sample features over 150,000 distinct CDR3 sequences, with about 2.4% in its top ten. The material sequenced was blood. The source of these receptors is a human donor with ulcerative colitis or Crohn's disease, or a healthy co-twin of an affected twin (not recorded which). The CDR3 runs from the conserved cysteine through the conserved F or W.

V gene: TRBV12-3/TRBV12-4
J gene: TRBJ2-1
CDR3 protein: CASSTLPYGEQFF

V gene: TRBV29-1
J gene: TRBJ2-1
CDR3 protein: CSVEGQGYNEQFF

V gene: TRBV20-1
J gene: TRBJ1-3
CDR3 protein: CSAVSPYRSGNTIYF

V gene: TRBV12-3/TRBV12-4
J gene: TRBJ2-2
CDR3 protein: CASRPRDPLLTGELFF

V gene: TRBV6-4
J gene: TRBJ1-6
CDR3 protein: CASSEGTDNSPLHF

V gene: TRBV11-2
J gene: TRBJ2-3
CDR3 protein: CASSRNREAQYF

V gene: TRBV6-2/TRBV6-3
J gene: TRBJ2-7
CDR3 protein: CASSYQRTGGVTYEQYF

V gene: TRBV2
J gene: TRBJ1-5
CDR3 protein: CASSEGGGDQPQHF

V gene: TRBV12-3/TRBV12-4
J gene: TRBJ2-7
CDR3 protein: CASSPNRLAGYEQYF

V gene: TRBV4-2
J gene: TRBJ1-1
CDR3 protein: CASSPKTGEDTEAFF

V gene: TRBV5-1
J gene: TRBJ2-5
CDR3 protein: CASSLRPGQEQETQYF

V gene: TRBV18
J gene: TRBJ2-3
CDR3 protein: CASSPPTGLADTQYF

V gene: TRBV12-3/TRBV12-4
J gene: TRBJ1-5
CDR3 protein: CASSQVPGEQPQHF

V gene: TRBV19
J gene: TRBJ2-3
CDR3 protein: CASSMIGSTDTQYF

V gene: TRBV2
J gene: TRBJ2-7
CDR3 protein: CASSAAGTARSF

V gene: TRBV12-3/TRBV12-4
J gene: TRBJ2-5
CDR3 protein: CASSFGETQYF

V gene: TRBV6-5
J gene: TRBJ1-5
CDR3 protein: CASSGLNQPQHF

V gene: TRBV5-1
J gene: TRBJ1-2
CDR3 protein: CASNGGSSGEGSSYGYTF

V gene: TRBV20-1
J gene: TRBJ2-7
CDR3 protein: CSARAGGISYEQYF

V gene: TRBV7-9
J gene: TRBJ2-1
CDR3 protein: CASSLRYNEQFF

V gene: TRBV5-4
J gene: TRBJ2-7
CDR3 protein: CASSLEVSEQYF

V gene: TRBV5-1
J gene: TRBJ2-3
CDR3 protein: CASSSLSTDTQYF

V gene: TRBV9
J gene: TRBJ2-6
CDR3 protein: CASSALGAGANVLTF

V gene: TRBV4-3
J gene: TRBJ2-5
CDR3 protein: CASSLGLAGDLETQYF

V gene: TRBV13
J gene: TRBJ2-7
CDR3 protein: CASSSSLSYEQYF

V gene: TRBV5-6
J gene: TRBJ2-2
CDR3 protein: CASTLTTEIPPTGELFF

V gene: TRBV12-5
J gene: TRBJ1-1
CDR3 protein: CASGFLEVNTEAFF

V gene: TRBV18
J gene: TRBJ1-2
CDR3 protein: CASSPRTATNYGYTF

V gene: TRBV5-1
J gene: TRBJ2-7
CDR3 protein: CASSAGMEYYEQYF

V gene: TRBV5-1
J gene: TRBJ1-4
CDR3 protein: CASSLEQGVGEKLFF

V gene: TRBV5-1
J gene: TRBJ2-1
CDR3 protein: CASSFGSGGANEQFF

V gene: TRBV5-1
J gene: TRBJ2-2
CDR3 protein: CASSLDSSTGELFF

V gene: TRBV6-2/TRBV6-3
J gene: TRBJ1-1
CDR3 protein: CASRLVGAEAFF

V gene: TRBV7-2
J gene: TRBJ2-3
CDR3 protein: CASSPWASGGTDTQYF

V gene: TRBV5-4
J gene: TRBJ2-7
CDR3 protein: CASSFMGGPLHEQYF

V gene: TRBV6-1
J gene: TRBJ1-1
CDR3 protein: CASSPFWGMNTEAFF

V gene: TRBV7-2
J gene: TRBJ2-1
CDR3 protein: CASSLESGSSYNEQFF

V gene: TRBV25-1
J gene: TRBJ1-1
CDR3 protein: CASNFRGDTEAFF

V gene: TRBV12-3/TRBV12-4
J gene: TRBJ2-7
CDR3 protein: CASSYYRGRIHEQYF

V gene: TRBV5-4
J gene: TRBJ2-5
CDR3 protein: CASSAGGVKETQYF

V gene: TRBV18
J gene: TRBJ2-5
CDR3 protein: CASRYDQETQYF

V gene: TRBV7-9
J gene: TRBJ2-1
CDR3 protein: CASSLLPSGGGQFF

V gene: TRBV12-5
J gene: TRBJ1-3
CDR3 protein: CASGLVVGISGNTIYF

V gene: TRBV20-1
J gene: TRBJ2-1
CDR3 protein: CSAPPRELGLNEQFF

V gene: TRBV2
J gene: TRBJ1-5
CDR3 protein: CASSTGGDSNQPQHF